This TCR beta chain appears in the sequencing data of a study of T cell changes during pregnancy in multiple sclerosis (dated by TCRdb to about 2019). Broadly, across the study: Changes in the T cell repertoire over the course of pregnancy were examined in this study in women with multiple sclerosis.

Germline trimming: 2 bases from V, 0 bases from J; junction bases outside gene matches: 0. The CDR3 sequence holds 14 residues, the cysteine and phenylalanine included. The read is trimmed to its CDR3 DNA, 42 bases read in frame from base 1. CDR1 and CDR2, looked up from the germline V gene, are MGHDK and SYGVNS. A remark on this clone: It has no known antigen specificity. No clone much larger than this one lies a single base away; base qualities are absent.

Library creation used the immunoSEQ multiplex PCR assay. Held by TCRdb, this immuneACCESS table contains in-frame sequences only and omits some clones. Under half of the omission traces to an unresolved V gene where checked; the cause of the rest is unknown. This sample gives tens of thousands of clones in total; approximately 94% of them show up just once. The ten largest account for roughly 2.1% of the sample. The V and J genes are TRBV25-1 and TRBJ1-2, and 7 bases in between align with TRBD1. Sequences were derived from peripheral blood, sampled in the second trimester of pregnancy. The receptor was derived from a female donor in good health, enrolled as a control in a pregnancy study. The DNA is TGTGCCAGCAGTGAAACAGGGGCTAACTATGGCTACACCTTC. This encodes CASSETGANYGYTF.